The present TCR beta chain was sequenced within a study of vaccination effects on CD4 cells after COVID-19. Study details: Sample donation by two convalescent patients took place 16 days and one week before vaccination. Overall study findings and caveats: Late post-vaccination samples showed marked contraction of infection- and vaccine-induced clones.

This table comes from immunoSEQ multiplex PCR, and its TCRdb copy is limited to in-frame clones, with some not included. The data contain 20,000 to 25,000 clones, under 75% of them singletons. In the ViraFEST assay, antigen-specific CD4+ clonotypes were identified by expansion after peptide-pool stimulation. CD4+ T cells were isolated after less than 13 days of culture. PCR-confirmed SARS-CoV-2 infection occurred in the person between March and December 2020. Researchers reported culturing over 1.5 million PBMC in each well, adding about 11 IU/ml IL-2 and 10 ug/ml peptides. This CDR3 has 14 amino acids. V was trimmed by 0 bases and J by 1 base, leaving 10 bases between them. Germline assignment: CDR1 GTSNPN and CDR2 SVGIG (reference sequence). This clone was detected only a few times. Antigen: not known.

This specimen was CD4+ T cells from PBMCs cultured with a peptide pool, taken before COVID-19 vaccination. This chain connects TRBV30 to TRBJ2-7, with D possibly matching TRBD1 (6 bases). This sequence was found in a human donor who had a prior SARS-CoV-2 infection. The CDR3 DNA is TGTGCCTGGAGTGTACAGGGCAAATCCTACGAGCAGTACTTC. Amino acid sequence: CAWSVQGKSYEQYF.